This is a list of T cell receptor beta chains from one sample in a study of T cell repertoires in cytomegalovirus infection. TCRdb reprocessed the reads with MiXCR, giving one entry per CDR3 protein. The table lists about 150,000 distinct CDR3 sequences, 17% of them singletons. Input material: CD8+ T cells from PBMCs. The receptors come from a human donor in good health (CMV status not recorded). Some clones in this sample may be carry-over from other donors' samples. Each CDR3 is given with its conserved first and last residue. Rows may omit the clone size; those that give it use once, few, many or a size class.

>few|TRBV20-1|TRBJ1-4
CSARGMLWQTTATNEKLFF
>few|TRBV15|TRBJ1-5
CATSSGPVNQPQHF
>few|TRBV28|TRBJ1-5
CASSLLGGGNQPQHF
>few|TRBV2|TRBJ2-7
CASKPLEQYF
>many|TRBV7-2|TRBJ2-5
CASSLGGWRGGLNQETQYF
>few|TRBV27|TRBJ2-1
CASSFGGYNEQFF
>many|TRBV27|TRBJ2-1
CASSLGSDPSYNEQFF
>-|TRBV28|TRBJ2-1
CASSLLGLAGGPGYNEQFF
>many|TRBV7-2|TRBJ2-1
CASRPGQGGRNEQFF
>-|TRBV7-9|TRBJ2-7
CASSLGNRRDRGYYEQYF
>many|TRBV7-8|TRBJ2-1
CASSLGRNEQFF
>-|TRBV9|TRBJ2-7
CASSVDGSSYEQYF
>many|TRBV7-8|TRBJ2-1
CASSSLSGDEQFF
>few|TRBV6-6|TRBJ2-7
CASSDSGRYEQYF
>few|TRBV9|TRBJ2-1
CASSGYGGADYNEQFF
>once|TRBV28|TRBJ2-5
CASSLGRRQETQYF
>-|TRBV6-1|TRBJ2-2
CASSSMRGAPGELFF
>-|TRBV7-6|TRBJ2-1
CASSSLTSGGADEQFF
>many|TRBV12-3/TRBV12-4|TRBJ1-3
CASSHRESSGNTIYF
>once|TRBV5-1|TRBJ2-1
CASSSTARGHGQFF
>-|TRBV20-1|TRBJ2-3
CSASGPVQGGGTDTQYF
>-|TRBV7-2|TRBJ2-5
CASSQRQRAGETQYF
>-|TRBV12-3/TRBV12-4|TRBJ1-1
CASSRKEQAFF
>few|TRBV4-1|TRBJ2-3
CASSSPGTGDTQYF
>few|TRBV27|TRBJ1-1
CASSLGAGTEAFF
>-|TRBV6-5|TRBJ1-2
CASSPGTTFTENYGYTF
>-|TRBV6-2/TRBV6-3|TRBJ1-5
CASTPDRGTIADQPQHF
>-|TRBV15|TRBJ2-7
CATSSRTGPNPSYEQYF
>few|TRBV28|TRBJ1-5
CASSYLQGGHQPQHF
>few|TRBV7-9|TRBJ2-1
CASSLQRRDYYNEQFF
>-|TRBV14|TRBJ2-4
CASSQGLGLNPAKNIQYF
>few|TRBV7-2|TRBJ2-1
CASSLEAGEVEQFF
>many|TRBV7-8|TRBJ1-2
CASSSGGRQNYGYTF
>few|TRBV20-1|TRBJ2-4
CSAGTGQGRDIQYF
>-|TRBV7-9|TRBJ1-6
CASSYAALHSPLHF
>many|TRBV7-2|TRBJ2-7
CASSRVSYYEQYF
>few|TRBV7-8|TRBJ1-1
CASSIRRGANTEAFF
>-|TRBV7-2|TRBJ2-3
CASSPGPALSTDTQYF
>-|TRBV19|TRBJ1-5
CATGQGLNQPQHF
>-|TRBV28|TRBJ2-7
CASRAKVFPSGRREQYF